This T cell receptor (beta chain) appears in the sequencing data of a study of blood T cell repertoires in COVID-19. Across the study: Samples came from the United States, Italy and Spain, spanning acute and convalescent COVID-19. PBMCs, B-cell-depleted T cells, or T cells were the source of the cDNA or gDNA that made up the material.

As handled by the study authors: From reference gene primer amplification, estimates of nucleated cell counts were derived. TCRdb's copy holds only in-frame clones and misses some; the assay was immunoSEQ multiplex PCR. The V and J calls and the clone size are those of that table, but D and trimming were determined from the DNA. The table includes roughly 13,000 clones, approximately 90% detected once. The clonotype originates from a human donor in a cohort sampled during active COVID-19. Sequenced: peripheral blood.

CDR3 DNA: TGTGCCAGCAGCCAAGACCCGACAGTTGGAAACACCATATATTTT. This translates into CASSQDPTVGNTIYF. The chain carries TRBV4-2 and TRBJ1-3, with a possible D match to TRBD1 (5 bases). Germline V gives CDR1 LGHNA, CDR2 YNFKEQ. This CDR3 has 15 amino acids. V lost 0 bases and J lost 3, with 9 bases in between.